A selection of T cell receptor beta chains follows, all from one sample in a study of graft-versus-host responses after intestinal transplantation. Clones were sequenced by immunoSEQ multiplex PCR, and TCRdb holds only the in-frame ones, with some missing. Of over 100,000 clones in the sample, about 92% were seen once. The antigens these receptors bind are not known. The sequencing used unstimulated CD8+ T cells sorted from spleen or lymph node cells, collected before transplant. The receptors stem from a human donor who was the organ donor for an intestinal transplant. Each CDR3 is given with its conserved first and last residue. D genes are given only for firm matches. Clone size is stated in some rows and not others, as once, few, many or a class when expanded.

j_gene | abundance | d_gene | v_gene | CDR3aa | CDR3nt
TRBJ1-2 | . | . | TRBV4-1 | CASSQEIGETIYGYTF | TGCGCCAGCAGCCAAGAAATAGGGGAGACAATCTATGGCTACACCTTC
TRBJ2-1 | . | . | TRBV5-1 | CASSLDSPSYNEQFF | TGCGCCAGCAGCTTGGACTCCCCCTCCTACAATGAGCAGTTCTTC
TRBJ2-2 | few | . | TRBV6-6 | CASSYAGELFF | TGTGCCAGCAGTTACGCCGGGGAGCTGTTTTTT
TRBJ1-2 | . | . | TRBV6-6 | CASSYQVGGNYGYTF | TGTGCCAGCAGTTACCAAGTCGGAGGTAACTATGGCTACACCTTC
TRBJ1-2 | . | TRBD1 | TRBV28 | CASSSSDREGYTF | TGTGCCAGCAGCTCCTCCGACAGGGAAGGCTACACCTTC
TRBJ1-1 | once | . | TRBV28 | CASRVGSRYTEAFF | TGTGCCAGTAGAGTGGGCTCGAGGTACACTGAAGCTTTCTTT
TRBJ2-1 | . | . | TRBV19 | CASSMGNVPEQFF | TGTGCCAGTAGTATGGGTAACGTCCCCGAGCAGTTCTTC
TRBJ2-7 | . | . | TRBV7-9 | CASSLASGVHEQYF | TGTGCCAGCAGCTTAGCGTCGGGGGTCCACGAGCAGTACTTC
TRBJ2-7 | . | . | TRBV5-5 | CASSDRSPGTYEQYF | TGTGCCAGCAGCGACAGGAGCCCTGGGACCTACGAGCAGTACTTC
TRBJ1-2 | once | . | TRBV5-1 | CASSLGRVIGGYTF | TGCGCCAGCAGCTTGGGCAGGGTAATAGGAGGCTACACCTTC
TRBJ1-3 | . | TRBD1 | TRBV29-1 | CSVETDREVLGNTIYF | TGCAGCGTTGAAACGGACAGGGAGGTATTAGGAAACACCATATATTTT
TRBJ1-5 | . | TRBD1 | TRBV6-1 | CASSEWWFGQGTNQPQHF | TGTGCCAGCAGTGAATGGTGGTTTGGACAGGGAACAAATCAGCCCCAGCATTTT
TRBJ1-2 | . | . | TRBV6-1 | CASSLGGYYGYTF | TGTGCCAGCAGTTTAGGGGGTTACTATGGCTACACCTTC
TRBJ2-2 | . | . | TRBV4-3 | CASSQTSSNTGELFF | TGCGCCAGCAGCCAAACTAGCTCGAACACCGGGGAGCTGTTTTTT
TRBJ2-5 | . | . | TRBV27 | CASSSTLTATLRETQYF | TGTGCCAGCAGCTCTACCTTGACAGCCACATTACGTGAGACCCAGTACTTC
TRBJ2-7 | . | . | TRBV5-1 | CASSLGDHSYEQYF | TGCGCCAGCAGCTTAGGGGACCACTCCTACGAGCAGTACTTC
TRBJ2-1 | . | TRBD2 | TRBV5-6 | CASSLALAGVYEQFF | TGTGCCAGCAGCTTGGCCCTAGCGGGAGTCTATGAGCAGTTCTTC
TRBJ1-1 | . | . | TRBV18 | CASSPDWISNTEAFF | TGTGCCAGCTCACCAGATTGGATCTCGAACACTGAAGCTTTCTTT
TRBJ2-1 | once | TRBD2 | TRBV30 | CAWSRTSGDNEQFF | TGTGCCTGGAGTAGGACTAGCGGCGACAATGAGCAGTTCTTC
TRBJ2-7 | . | TRBD2 | TRBV4-3 | CASSQDFGRLYEQYF | TGCGCCAGCAGCCAAGATTTCGGGAGGCTATACGAGCAGTACTTC
TRBJ2-3 | . | . | TRBV9 | CASSVDEDTQYF | TGTGCCAGCAGCGTAGATGAAGATACGCAGTATTTT
TRBJ2-1 | . | . | TRBV6-5 | CASSSRQGRGIEEQFF | TGTGCCAGCAGTTCCCGACAGGGGAGGGGGATAGAAGAGCAGTTCTTC
TRBJ2-7 | . | . | TRBV9 | CASSTIKEGLSYEQYF | TGTGCCAGCAGCACAATAAAAGAGGGGCTTTCCTACGAGCAGTACTTC
TRBJ1-4 | . | TRBD1 | TRBV14 | CASSQVGQALNEKLFF | TGTGCCAGCAGCCAAGTGGGACAGGCATTAAATGAAAAACTGTTTTTT
TRBJ2-1 | . | TRBD1 | TRBV9 | CASSYAGGNNNEQFF | TGTGCCAGCAGCTATGCAGGGGGAAACAACAATGAGCAGTTCTTC
TRBJ1-3 | . | . | TRBV5-4 | CASSLDETFGNTIYF | TGTGCCAGCAGCTTGGATGAGACATTTGGAAACACCATATATTTT
TRBJ1-2 | . | . | TRBV28 | CASSPRPNYGYTF | TGTGCCAGCAGTCCCCGACCCAACTATGGCTACACCTTC
TRBJ2-3 | . | . | TRBV4-1 | CASSQSGTPSTDTQYF | TGCGCCAGCAGCCAATCTGGAACACCAAGCACAGATACGCAGTATTTT
TRBJ2-7 | . | . | TRBV9 | CASSVDSASYEQYF | TGTGCCAGCAGCGTAGATTCCGCCTCCTACGAGCAGTACTTC
TRBJ2-1 | . | . | TRBV5-1 | CASSLLGYRFNEQFF | TGCGCCAGCAGCTTGTTAGGTTACAGATTCAATGAGCAGTTCTTC
TRBJ2-7 | . | . | TRBV28 | CASSRPKGEEWSYEQYF | TGTGCCAGCAGTCGGCCCAAAGGAGAGGAGTGGTCCTACGAGCAGTACTTC
TRBJ1-1 | . | . | TRBV5-1 | CASSLLGAGSTEAFF | TGCGCCAGCAGCTTGTTGGGGGCTGGGAGCACTGAAGCTTTCTTT
TRBJ2-2 | . | TRBD2 | TRBV4-1 | CASSQDRSGVNTGELFF | TGCGCCAGCAGCCAAGATCGTAGCGGGGTGAACACCGGGGAGCTGTTTTTT
TRBJ2-7 | . | TRBD1 | TRBV9 | CASSPRQGEQYF | TGTGCCAGCAGCCCCCGACAGGGCGAGCAGTACTTC
TRBJ2-3 | . | TRBD2 | TRBV19 | CASNNPASGRVADTQYF | TGTGCCAGTAACAACCCGGCTAGCGGGAGAGTCGCAGATACGCAGTATTTT
TRBJ1-4 | once | . | TRBV28 | CASNLIVGGEKLFF | TGTGCCAGCAACTTAATAGTGGGAGGTGAAAAACTGTTTTTT
TRBJ2-1 | . | . | TRBV2 | CARQTINEQFF | TGTGCCCGGCAAACCATCAATGAGCAGTTCTTC
TRBJ1-1 | . | . | TRBV6-5 | CASSYGRGAFF | TGTGCCAGCAGTTACGGAAGGGGAGCTTTCTTT
TRBJ2-1 | . | . | TRBV4-2 | CASSQAGPYNEQFF | TGTGCCAGCAGCCAAGCCGGGCCCTACAATGAGCAGTTCTTC
TRBJ2-5 | . | . | TRBV5-4 | CASSLDSLGSQETQYF | TGTGCCAGCAGCTTGGACTCATTGGGCAGCCAAGAGACCCAGTACTTC
TRBJ2-5 | . | . | TRBV11-2 | CASSPEVRGPQETQYF | TGTGCCAGCAGCCCAGAGGTTCGAGGGCCCCAAGAGACCCAGTACTTC